Each of the 28 T cell receptor beta chains below was sequenced from the same sample in a study of monozygotic twins with inflammatory bowel disease (dated by TCRdb to the late 2010s). Library prep was done by 5' RACE. Sequenced on an Illumina HiSeq 2500. TCRdb reprocessed the reads into one record per CDR3 protein sequence, lacking DNA. This sample's table contains 440,000 or so distinct CDR3 sequences. Less than 2.5% of the sample is in the top ten clones. The sample was blood. The source of these receptors is a human donor with ulcerative colitis or Crohn's disease, or a healthy co-twin of an affected twin (not recorded which).

V usage is TRBV15 and J usage is TRBJ1-1; the TCRdb call, TRBD1, lacks DNA for checking. The CDR3 sequence is 15 residues long. The germline gives CDR1 LNHNV, CDR2 YYDKDF (reference sequence). The CDR3 spells CATSRELQGNTEAFF.

This chain joins TRBV5-1 and TRBJ2-1. This CDR3 contains 14 residues. Germline CDR1 and CDR2: SGHRS and YFSETQ. This CDR3 reads CASSLGQVGNEQFF.

The V and J genes are TRBV3-1 and TRBJ1-5. The germline V gene encodes CDR1 LGHDT and CDR2 YNNKEL (reference sequence). The CDR3 has 13 residues. The CDR3 is CASSQGNRQPQHF. Filled out from reference TRBV3-1 and TRBJ1-5, the complete variable domain reads DTAVSQTPKYLVTQMGNDKSIKCEQNLGHDTMYWYKQDSKKFLKIMFSYNNKELIINETVPNRFSPKSPDKAHLNLHINSLELGDSAVYFCASSQGNRQPQHFGDGTRLSIL.

V usage is TRBV5-1 and J usage is TRBJ1-5. Germline-derived CDR1 and CDR2 are SGHRS and YFSETQ. The CDR3 loop spans 11 amino acids. CDR3 region: CASSLEQPQHF.

The chain carries TRBV7-2 and TRBJ2-7; TCRdb calls TRBD2, which cannot be checked without DNA. The V gene's germline CDR1 is SGHTA and CDR2 FQGNSA. This CDR3 is 14 amino acids long. CDR3 in amino acids: CASSLQREISEQYF.

The chain has TRBV7-2 and TRBJ2-2; TCRdb returns TRBD2, unconfirmable since there is no DNA. Germline assignment: CDR1 SGHTA and CDR2 FQGNSA. This CDR3 has 17 amino acids. CDR3 loop: CASSPRSGRAWTGELFF.

The chain has TRBV19 and TRBJ2-3; TCRdb returns TRBD2, unconfirmable since there is no DNA. Germline V gene lookup returns CDR1 LNHDA and CDR2 SQIVND (reference sequence). CDR3 length equals 16 residues. CDR3 region: CASSIDFDRWTRTQYF.

This chain joins TRBV12-3 or TRBV12-4 and TRBJ2-7. This CDR3 is built from 14 residues. CDR3 residues: CASSSSRGTYEQYF.

The chain couples TRBV15 to TRBJ1-6. The CDR3 is 12 amino acids. Germline lookup yields CDR1 LNHNV and CDR2 YYDKDF (reference sequence). CDR3 loop: CATSRDGSPLHF.

The CDR3 reads CASSLPVRDTRTDTQYF. V and J are TRBV28 and TRBJ2-3; TCRdb reports TRBD1, a call that lacks DNA to check it against. This CDR3 is built from 17 residues. Germline CDR1 and CDR2: MDHEN and SYDVKM.

The rearrangement uses TRBV20-1 and TRBJ2-3; as DNA is missing, the TRBD2 call by TCRdb cannot be tested. The germline V gene encodes CDR1 DFQATT and CDR2 SNEGSKA (reference sequence). The CDR3 extends over 15 amino acids. The CDR3 region is CSAGLAGGRTDTQYF.

The genes are TRBV5-1 and TRBJ1-1; with no DNA, the TCRdb D assignment of TRBD1 cannot be verified. This CDR3 region has 17 residues. Germline V gene data show CDR1 as SGHRS and CDR2 as YFSETQ. The CDR3 sequence is CASSSLGGRERNTEAFF. Complete variable domain (other parts from reference TRBV5-1 and TRBJ1-1): KAGVTQTPRYLIKTRGQQVTLSCSPISGHRSVSWYQQTPGQGLQFLFEYFSETQRNKGNFPGRFSGRQFSNSRSEMNVSTLELGDSALYLCASSSLGGRERNTEAFFGQGTRLTVV.

The chain combines TRBV20-1 with TRBJ2-1; TCRdb designates TRBD2, a call that cannot be tested without DNA. Germline V gives CDR1 DFQATT, CDR2 SNEGSKA (reference sequence). This CDR3 is 14 amino acids long. The CDR3 loop is CSGVIAGRRNEQFF.

The chain carries TRBV7-9 and TRBJ1-1; TCRdb's D gene call, TRBD1, goes unchecked for lack of DNA. This CDR3 spans 16 amino acids. Germline V gene lookup returns CDR1 SEHNR and CDR2 FQNEAQ (reference sequence). CDR3 amino acids: CASRAGQGIFDTEAFF.

The chain employs TRBV12-3 or TRBV12-4 and TRBJ2-7; no DNA is available, so the TRBD1 call from TCRdb remains unchecked. CDR3 length: 12 amino acids. The CDR3 here is CASSFRLQGEYF.

The chain is built from TRBV19 and TRBJ1-5; TCRdb designates TRBD1, a call that cannot be tested without DNA. This CDR3 comprises 15 residues. Germline V gives CDR1 LNHDA, CDR2 SQIVND (reference sequence). CDR3 residues: CASSIEPVRGQPQHF.

The V and J genes are TRBV28 and TRBJ2-5; TCRdb selects TRBD1, and the lack of DNA leaves this call unchecked. This CDR3 has 16 amino acids. Per germline, CDR1 MDHEN and CDR2 SYDVKM. This chain's CDR3 is CASSLTPGQGQETQYF.

V gene TRBV7-2 combines with J gene TRBJ2-1; TCRdb's assignment of TRBD2 cannot be checked, as there is no DNA. Germline loops: CDR1 SGHTA, CDR2 FQGNSA. This CDR3 contains 13 residues. The CDR3 is CASKKREWNEQFF.

The chain has TRBV29-1 and TRBJ2-3; TCRdb's D call of TRBD2 is untestable without DNA. CDR3 size: 16 residues. Germline lookup yields CDR1 SQVTM and CDR2 ANQGSEA. CDR3 amino acids: CSVTWTSGVRGDTQYF.

The chain employs TRBV7-9 and TRBJ2-7; TCRdb lists TRBD1, though no DNA is available to test this call. Germline V gives CDR1 SEHNR, CDR2 FQNEAQ (reference sequence). The CDR3 runs to 14 residues. The chain's CDR3 is CASSHRDRANEQYF. Looking up the rest from reference TRBV7-9 and TRBJ2-7 gives the full variable domain: DTGVSQNPRHKITKRGQNVTFRCDPISEHNRLYWYRQTLGQGPEFLTYFQNEAQLEKSRLLSDRFSAERPKGSFSTLEIQRTEQGDSAMYLCASSHRDRANEQYFGPGTRLTVT.

The rearrangement uses TRBV7-9 and TRBJ2-7. The CDR3 runs 13 residues. Germline assignment: CDR1 SEHNR and CDR2 FQNEAQ (reference sequence). CDR3: CASSYQVPDEQYF.

The CDR3 is CASSVASGAGRTTSSQETQYF. V is TRBV9 and J is TRBJ2-5; checking the TCRdb D call of TRBD1 is not possible without DNA. The CDR3 is 21 residues long. The germline CDR1 and CDR2 sequences are SGDLS and YYNGEE.

This chain links TRBV25-1 with TRBJ1-1; the TCRdb D gene call, TRBD1, has no DNA to confirm it. CDR1 MGHDK and CDR2 SYGVNS come from the germline V gene. This CDR3 is 15 amino acids long. CDR3 sequence: CASRFSRGAFTEAFF.

The chain couples TRBV5-1 to TRBJ2-1; TCRdb reports TRBD2, a call that lacks DNA to check it against. The CDR3 length is 17 residues. The germline CDR1 and CDR2 sequences are SGHRS and YFSETQ. CDR3 protein: CASSPTPTSGYYNEQFF. The complete variable domain, with remaining parts taken from reference TRBV5-1 and TRBJ2-1, reads KAGVTQTPRYLIKTRGQQVTLSCSPISGHRSVSWYQQTPGQGLQFLFEYFSETQRNKGNFPGRFSGRQFSNSRSEMNVSTLELGDSALYLCASSPTPTSGYYNEQFFGPGTRLTVL.

The chain combines TRBV20-1 with TRBJ1-4. The CDR3 consists of 13 residues. The V gene's germline CDR1 is DFQATT and CDR2 SNEGSKA (reference sequence). This CDR3 reads CSARDGPNEKLFF.

The rearrangement links TRBV5-1 to TRBJ2-1; TCRdb designates TRBD2, a call that cannot be tested without DNA. The CDR3 totals 15 residues. CDR1 and CDR2 from the germline V gene are SGHRS and YFSETQ. This chain's CDR3 is CASSLVSGRNNEQFF.

The rearrangement joins TRBV7-2 to TRBJ2-4. CDR3 length equals 12 residues. Germline V gene lookup returns CDR1 SGHTA and CDR2 FQGNSA. The CDR3 is CASSSSIDIQYF.

The J gene is TRBJ1-1, the V gene TRBV5-1. Germline V CDR1 and CDR2: SGHRS, YFSETQ. This CDR3 is built from 15 residues. CDR3: CASSWDNWVGTEAFF.